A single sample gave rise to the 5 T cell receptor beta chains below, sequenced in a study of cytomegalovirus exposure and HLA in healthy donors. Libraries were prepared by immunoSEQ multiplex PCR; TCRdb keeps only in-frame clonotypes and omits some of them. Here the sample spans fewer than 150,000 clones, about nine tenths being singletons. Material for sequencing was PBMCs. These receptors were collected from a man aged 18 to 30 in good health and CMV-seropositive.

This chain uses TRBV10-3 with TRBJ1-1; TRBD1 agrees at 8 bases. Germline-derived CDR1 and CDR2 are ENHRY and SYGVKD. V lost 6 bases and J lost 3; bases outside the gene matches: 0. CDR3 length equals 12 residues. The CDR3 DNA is TGTGCCATCAGACAGGGGGACACTGAAGCTTTCTTT. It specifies CAIRQGDTEAFF.

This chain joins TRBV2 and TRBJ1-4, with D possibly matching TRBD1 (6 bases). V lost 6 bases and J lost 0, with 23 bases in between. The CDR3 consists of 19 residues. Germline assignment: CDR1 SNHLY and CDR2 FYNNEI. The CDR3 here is CASSQNPQGTGSTNEKLFF. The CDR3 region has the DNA TGTGCCAGCAGCCAGAACCCCCAGGGGACCGGCTCAACTAATGAAAAACTGTTTTTT.

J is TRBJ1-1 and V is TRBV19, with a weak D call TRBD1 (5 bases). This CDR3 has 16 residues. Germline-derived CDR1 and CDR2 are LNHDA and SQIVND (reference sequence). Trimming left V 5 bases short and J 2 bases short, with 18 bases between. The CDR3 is CASSVRAGQVNTEAFF. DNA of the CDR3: TGTGCCAGTAGTGTCAGGGCCGGCCAGGTCAACACTGAAGCTTTCTTT.

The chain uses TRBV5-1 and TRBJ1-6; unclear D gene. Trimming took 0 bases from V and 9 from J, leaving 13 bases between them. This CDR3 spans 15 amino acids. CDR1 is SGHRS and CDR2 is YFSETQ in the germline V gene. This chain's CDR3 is CASSLDSGFGSPLHF. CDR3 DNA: TGCGCCAGCAGCTTGGATTCGGGGTTTGGTTCACCCCTCCACTTT.

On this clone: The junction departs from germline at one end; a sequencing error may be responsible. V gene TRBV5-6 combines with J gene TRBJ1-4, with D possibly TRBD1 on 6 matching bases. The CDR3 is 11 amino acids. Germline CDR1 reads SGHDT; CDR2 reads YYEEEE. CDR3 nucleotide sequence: TGTGCCAGCAGCTTATCGGGACATATCGTTTTT. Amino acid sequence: CASSLSGHIVF.